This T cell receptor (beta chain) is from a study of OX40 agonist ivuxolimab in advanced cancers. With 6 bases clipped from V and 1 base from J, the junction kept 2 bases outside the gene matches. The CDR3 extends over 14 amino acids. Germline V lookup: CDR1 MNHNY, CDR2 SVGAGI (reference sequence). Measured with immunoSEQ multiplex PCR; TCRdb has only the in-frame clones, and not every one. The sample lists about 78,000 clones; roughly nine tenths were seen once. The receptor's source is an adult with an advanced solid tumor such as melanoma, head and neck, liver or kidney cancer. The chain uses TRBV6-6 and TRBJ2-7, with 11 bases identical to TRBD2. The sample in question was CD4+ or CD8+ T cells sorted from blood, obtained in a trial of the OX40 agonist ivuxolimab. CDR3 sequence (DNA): TGTGCCAGCAGAACTAGCGGGGGATCCTACGAGCAGTACTTC. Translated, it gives CASRTSGGSYEQYF.